The entry below gives a single T cell receptor (beta chain) sequence along with its context. No cognate antigen has been identified for it. No per-base quality is available; no much larger clone lies one base away. The immunoSEQ Assay was the method used to sequence TCRbeta CDR3 regions. After extraction, genomic DNA underwent amplification by bias-controlled multiplex PCR, followed by high-throughput sequencing. On the study's bioinformatics: To quantify the absolute abundance of each unique TCRbeta CDR3 region, sequences were collapsed and filtered. Usable DNA was measured by amplifying reference genes present in all nucleated cells, and TCRbeta template counts were normalized to that usable DNA to estimate T cell fraction. Repertoire TCRs were annotated as SARS-CoV-2-specific when V gene, CDR3 amino acid sequence and J gene were exactly matched to a known reactive TCR set. The reference SARS-CoV-2 TCR set came from MIRA and was filtered for enrichment in COVID-19-positive ImmuneCODE repertoires, removing public or cross-reactive TCRs. Drawing on the MIRA antigens, annotated TCRs were analysed further at the level of specific ORF or position within ORF. Breadth was defined as the number of annotated unique rearrangements divided by the total number of unique productive rearrangements, and depth was defined as the summed frequency of the annotated unique rearrangements. Two-sided Wilcoxon rank-sum tests were applied when comparing TCR breadth between groups. TCRdb re-hosts the immuneACCESS table, in-frame sequences only. Its copies lack some clones; in the studies checked, an unresolved V gene accounts for under half of them, and the cause for the rest is not known. The DNA was the basis for D and trimming; V, J and clone size are from that table. The sample table records 300,000 to 500,000 clones; 80% to 90% of these occur just once. Roughly 3.2% of the sample is held by the ten biggest clonotypes.

This sample is drawn from a study of Ad26.COV2.S vaccination and SARS-CoV-2 variants (dated by TCRdb to the early 2020s). Background for the entire study: Vaccine-arm donors came from COV1001, a multicentre, randomized, double-blind, placebo-controlled phase I-IIa trial of Ad26.COV2.S in healthy adults. Investigators did not know the trial group allocation while performing experiments and assessing outcomes. The TCR-sequenced set comprised roughly 30 samples: around 20 Ad26.COV2.S vaccine recipients, 5 placebo recipients and 8 SARS-CoV-2 convalescent individuals. TCRbeta repertoire sequencing served as the tool for gauging how specific and how broad the SARS-CoV-2-reactive T cell receptors were following Ad26.COV2.S vaccination. Ad26.COV2.S was given intramuscularly at 5x10^10 or 1x10^11 viral particles, as a single shot or as two shots 56 days apart. Participants in the trial were split at random into five groups of five each, receiving low-dose or high-dose Ad26.COV2.S once or twice, or else placebo on both occasions. On the study overall, not on this receptor specifically: After vaccination, spike-specific CD8+ and CD4+ T cell responses were reported to show substantial breadth. The authors noted that total T cell responses may have been underestimated by the TCR breadth and depth analyses. The study was not powered for comparison of responses between vaccine doses or regimens. Ad26.COV2.S recipients had higher spike-specific TCR breadth than placebo recipients (P = 0.0014). Vaccine and placebo recipients had similar non-spike TCR breadth, a finding consistent with the vaccine containing only spike.

From the germline V gene, CDR1 is SGHAT and CDR2 is FQNNGV. The cysteine opens and the phenylalanine closes a CDR3 of 15 amino acids. Of all the DNA, just the CDR3 is kept, 45 bases in frame from base 1. From V the trimming removes 3 bases and from J it removes 4 bases, while the gene matches leave 5 bases of the junction unaccounted for. The treatment or condition label on this specimen signifies: roughly 20 received Ad26.COV2.S at low or high dose, single or two shots; roughly five received placebo; per-sample allocation not given. For vaccine and placebo recipients, the sequenced repertoires came from samples collected on day 63 after the first injection. Between 29 July and 7 August 2020, Cohort 1b enrolled 20 to 30 adults aged 18-55 years at one site in Boston, USA. Ad26.COV2.S was a replication-incompetent adenovirus type 26 vector expressing a prefusion-stabilized SARS-CoV-2 spike protein from the original Wuhan strain.

The V gene is TRBV11-2 and the J gene is TRBJ2-3; TRBD1 lines up with 9 middle nucleotides. The sequence was obtained from a person between 18 and 65 years old who received the Ad26.COV2.S COVID-19 vaccine or a placebo. The specimen was peripheral blood, collected in a trial of Ad26.COV2.S vaccine versus placebo. The CDR3 here reads CASSFPGQGADTQYF. The sequenced DNA is TGTGCCAGCAGCTTTCCGGGACAGGGAGCAGATACGCAGTATTTT.